This is a list of T cell receptor beta chains from one sample in a study of blood T cells in healthy people across ages. TCRdb ran MiXCR on the 5' RACE reads and lists one entry per CDR3 protein. Of over 950,000 distinct CDR3 sequences in the sample, 30% to 40% are singletons; the top ten hold about an eighth. The sequencing input was blood. The receptors shown here come from a man aged 18 to 30 in good health. Each CDR3 is given with its conserved first and last residue. A D gene is named only where the DNA matches it firmly. Only part of the rows carry a size: once, few, many, or a class if the clone is expanded.

J gene | CDR3 length | D gene | clone size | V gene | CDR3 DNA | CDR3 protein
TRBJ1-4 | 13 | NA | NA | TRBV20-1 | TGCAGTGCTTCCGGACGGTTAAATGAAAAACTGTTTTTT | CSASGRLNEKLFF
TRBJ1-2 | 12 | NA | NA | TRBV6-2/TRBV6-3 | TGTGCCAGCAGACCAGGCTCCTATGGCTACACCTTC | CASRPGSYGYTF
TRBJ2-1 | 16 | NA | few | TRBV7-2 | TGTGCCAGCAGCCCAAGATCGGGGGTAGTTTACAATGAGCAGTTCTTC | CASSPRSGVVYNEQFF
TRBJ2-5 | 14 | NA | NA | TRBV20-1 | TGCAGTGCCCTTGCTGGCCTACGCGACAATGAGCAGTACTTC | CSALAGLRDNEQYF
TRBJ1-2 | 16 | NA | few | TRBV13 | TGTGCCAGCACCGACAGGCCGAACTTCATAAACTATGGCTACACCTTC | CASTDRPNFINYGYTF
TRBJ1-5 | 15 | NA | NA | TRBV6-5 | TGTGCCAGCAGTTACACTGTGGGGTCCAATCAGCCCCAGCATTTT | CASSYTVGSNQPQHF
TRBJ2-3 | 14 | NA | NA | TRBV20-1 | TGCAGTGCTAGAGCAAGAACTAGCACAGATACGCAGTATTTT | CSARARTSTDTQYF
TRBJ1-1 | 11 | NA | NA | TRBV28 | TGTGCCAGCCTTAGGGGGGCTGAAGCTTTCTTT | CASLRGAEAFF
TRBJ2-3 | 15 | TRBD1 | NA | TRBV9 | TGTGCCAGCAGCGTAGAGGGACAGGGGGTAGATACGCAGTATTTT | CASSVEGQGVDTQYF
TRBJ1-2 | 15 | TRBD1 | few | TRBV4-3 | TGCGCCAGCAGCCAAGGAACAGGGGCACAGGGCGGCTACACCTTC | CASSQGTGAQGGYTF
TRBJ2-1 | 14 | NA | NA | TRBV2 | TGTGCCAGCAGTGAGAAGGACCGCCAAGAGACCCAGTTCTTC | CASSEKDRQETQFF
TRBJ1-2 | 14 | NA | few | TRBV25-1 | TGTGCCAGCAGCCCCATAGGCCTGCGGGGTGGCTACACCTTC | CASSPIGLRGGYTF
TRBJ1-2 | 15 | TRBD1 | NA | TRBV7-9 | TGTGCCAGCAGCTTAGGACGGACAGGGGGTTATGGCTACACCTTC | CASSLGRTGGYGYTF
TRBJ2-3 | 11 | NA | few | TRBV25-1 | TGTGCCACCAACTTAGCTGGTACGCAGTATTTT | CATNLAGTQYF
TRBJ1-2 | 13 | NA | NA | TRBV13 | TGTGCCAGCAGTATCGGGTCTAACTATGGCTACACCTTC | CASSIGSNYGYTF
TRBJ2-7 | 14 | TRBD2 | NA | TRBV4-1 | TGCGCCAGCAGCCAAGTAGCGGGCCACAATGAGCAGTACTTC | CASSQVAGHNEQYF
TRBJ2-1 | 15 | NA | few | TRBV6-2/TRBV6-3 | TGTGCCAGCAGACCCTCAGTTAGCCTTTCCAATGAGCAGTTCTTC | CASRPSVSLSNEQFF
TRBJ2-3 | 16 | NA | NA | TRBV7-2 | TGTGCCAGCAGCAACCCGACGAATCCAATGGACCCAACGCAGTATTTT | CASSNPTNPMDPTQYF
TRBJ2-2 | 16 | NA | NA | TRBV18 | TGTGCCAGCTCACGAACAGGGCTACGAGACACCGGGGAGCTGTTTTTT | CASSRTGLRDTGELFF
TRBJ2-7 | 14 | NA | few | TRBV12-3/TRBV12-4 | TGTGCCAGCAGTTTAGGGTCGGCTGGCTACGAGCAGTACTTC | CASSLGSAGYEQYF
TRBJ2-3 | 19 | TRBD2 | NA | TRBV20-1 | TGCAGTGCTATCCCCCTTAGGAGCGGGGGGGCCGAGGTAACAGATACGCAGTATTTT | CSAIPLRSGGAEVTDTQYF
TRBJ2-1 | 15 | NA | NA | TRBV6-2/TRBV6-3 | TGTGCCAGCAGTTACTCGTGGACAGAGTACAATGAGCAGTTCTTC | CASSYSWTEYNEQFF
TRBJ1-2 | 14 | TRBD1 | many | TRBV20-1 | TGCAGTGCTAGAGACCGAGGGGGCAACTATGGCTACACCTTC | CSARDRGGNYGYTF
TRBJ2-3 | 13 | NA | few | TRBV24-1 | TGTGCCACCAGCCAGGGGCTCGCAGATACGCAGTATTTT | CATSQGLADTQYF
TRBJ2-1 | 16 | TRBD2 | few | TRBV6-1 | TGTGCCAGCAGTGCAGCGGGGGGGCCCTCCTACAATGAGCAGTTCTTC | CASSAAGGPSYNEQFF
TRBJ1-1 | 15 | NA | few | TRBV4-2 | TGTGCCAGCAGCCAAGAAAGGAGAAGAGTGGGTATGGCTTTCTTT | CASSQERRRVGMAFF
TRBJ2-2 | 14 | TRBD1 | NA | TRBV5-1 | TGCGCCAGCGCCGAGGGGGCGGATACCGGGGAGCTGTTTTTT | CASAEGADTGELFF
TRBJ2-3 | 15 | TRBD1 | NA | TRBV4-3 | TGCGCCAGCAGCCCCCACAGGGGGCCTAATGAAAAACTGTATTTT | CASSPHRGPNEKLYF
TRBJ1-2 | 14 | NA | few | TRBV5-6 | TGTGCCAGCAGCGCACGGGGGCGCGTCTATGGCTACACCTTC | CASSARGRVYGYTF
TRBJ2-1 | 17 | TRBD2 | NA | TRBV7-9 | TGTGCCAGCAGCTCTCGACTAGCGGGGGGTAGTCACAATGAGCAGTTCTTC | CASSSRLAGGSHNEQFF
TRBJ2-1 | 12 | NA | few | TRBV9 | TGTGCCAGCAGCCCACCCGGTTATGAGCAGTTCTTC | CASSPPGYEQFF
TRBJ1-5 | 15 | TRBD1 | NA | TRBV20-1 | TGCAGTGCTAGAAGAGGACAGGGGCTCTATCAGCCCCAGCATTTT | CSARRGQGLYQPQHF
TRBJ2-7 | 14 | NA | few | TRBV4-1 | TGCGCCAGCAGCCCCCGTAGGCTGGGTGACGAGCAGTACTTC | CASSPRRLGDEQYF
TRBJ1-1 | 14 | NA | NA | TRBV20-1 | TGCAGTGCTAGGTTCGGACAGCGGAACACTGAAGCTTTCTTT | CSARFGQRNTEAFF
TRBJ2-5 | 16 | NA | NA | TRBV4-1 | TGCGCCAGCAGTATTGAGGAGGGGACCTTCTACAATGAGCAGTACTTC | CASSIEEGTFYNEQYF
TRBJ1-2 | 16 | TRBD1 | NA | TRBV27 | TGTGCCAGCACTCGGACAGGGGGTTCCTCTGGGTATGGCTACACCTTC | CASTRTGGSSGYGYTF
TRBJ1-6 | 15 | TRBD1 | NA | TRBV2 | TGTGCCAGCAGTGAATTGGGACAGGCGGGTTCACCCCTCCACTTT | CASSELGQAGSPLHF